These 23 T cell receptor beta chains were sequenced from one sample in a study of blood T cell repertoires in COVID-19. Only in-frame clones appear in the TCRdb table, and some are missing; sequencing was by immunoSEQ multiplex PCR. This sample carries some 300,000 clones, about nine tenths of them seen once, and the ten largest clones take around 1.9%. The source material was peripheral blood. These receptor sequences come from a woman in her 30s with COVID-19, enrolled during active disease.

This chain uses TRBV6-1 with TRBJ1-4; possibly TRBD1 for D (5 bases). Germline V gene data show CDR1 as MNHNS and CDR2 as SASEGT. The CDR3 covers 13 residues. Trimming removed 2 bases from V and 6 bases from J, with 7 bases in between. CDR3 residues: CASSEKQDEKLFF. The DNA of the CDR3 is TGTGCCAGCAGTGAAAAACAGGATGAAAAACTGTTTTTT.

This clone was seen a few times. The V call is TRBV9, the J call TRBJ1-1; a possible D gene is TRBD1 (5 bases). The V end was cut by 5 bases, the J end by 2 bases, with 19 bases between. In germline, CDR1 is SGDLS, CDR2 YYNGEE. This CDR3 contains 16 residues. The CDR3 nucleotides read TGTGCCAGCAGTCCTGGGTCGGGGAGGGGAAACACTGAAGCTTTCTTT. Translating gives CASSPGSGRGNTEAFF.

This chain uses TRBV11-2 with TRBJ2-2, with TRBD2 identical over 8 bases. The junction had 9 bases not matched to a gene; V was cut back by 5 bases and J by 7 bases. Germline V gives CDR1 SGHAT, CDR2 FQNNGV. The CDR3 contains 15 residues. The CDR3 sequence: CASSLLTSGGGELFF. The CDR3 DNA follows: TGTGCCAGCAGCCTACTCACTAGCGGAGGCGGGGAGCTGTTTTTT. The entire variable domain, with the rest obtained from reference TRBV11-2 and TRBJ2-2, is as follows: EAGVAQSPRYKIIEKRQSVAFWCNPISGHATLYWYQQILGQGPKLLIQFQNNGVVDDSQLPKDRFSAERLKGVDSTLKIQPAKLEDSAVYLCASSLLTSGGGELFFGEGSRLTVL.

The rearrangement joins TRBV2 to TRBJ1-2; maybe TRBD1 (6 bases). Between the trimmed V and J ends, which lost 6 bases and 4 bases, there was a span of 12 bases. The CDR3 is made up of 13 amino acids. The V gene's germline CDR1 is SNHLY and CDR2 FYNNEI. The CDR3 bases are TGTGCCAGCAGGGAGGACAGACCCTATGGCTACACCTTC. Protein: CASREDRPYGYTF.

This clone was recorded at least ten times. V is TRBV28 and J is TRBJ1-5; D might be TRBD1 (6 bases). The CDR3 runs 19 residues. V was shortened by 1 base and J by 1 base, with 20 bases between the two germline ends. Germline V lookup: CDR1 MDHEN, CDR2 SYDVKM. The CDR3 is CASSLLYVIGGMSNQPQHF. CDR3 DNA: TGTGCCAGCAGTTTATTGTACGTAATAGGGGGTATGAGCAATCAGCCCCAGCATTTT.

In this sample, this clone turned up once. Other nucleotide sequences in the sample specify the same CDR3. The chain uses TRBV18 and TRBJ1-1; 9 bases align to TRBD1. CDR3 size: 14 residues. Germline trimming cut 5 bases from V and 2 bases from J; bases unmatched to any gene: 3. The germline V gene has CDR1 KGHSH and CDR2 LQKENI. In DNA form, the CDR3 reads TGTGCCAGCTCATCCACAGGGGGCAACACTGAAGCTTTCTTT. Protein product: CASSSTGGNTEAFF.

The V call is TRBV15, the J call TRBJ1-1, with D maybe TRBD1 (6 bases). Trimming took 1 base from V and 1 from J, leaving 10 bases between them. Germline V gene sequence: CDR1 LNHNV, CDR2 YYDKDF (reference sequence). The CDR3 consists of 15 residues. This chain's CDR3 is CATSRARTANTEAFF. CDR3 bases: TGTGCCACCAGCAGAGCACGGACAGCGAACACTGAAGCTTTCTTT. The whole variable domain, filled in from reference TRBV15 and TRBJ1-1, reads DAMVIQNPRYQVTQFGKPVTLSCSQTLNHNVMYWYQQKSSQAPKLLFHYYDKDFNNEADTPDNFQSRRPNTSFCFLDIRSPGLGDTAMYLCATSRARTANTEAFFGQGTRLTVV.

This rearrangement joins TRBV5-6 to TRBJ2-2; the D gene is possibly TRBD2 (6 bases). V was clipped by 3 bases and J by 6 bases, with 9 bases between them. The CDR3 covers 13 residues. Germline V gives CDR1 SGHDT, CDR2 YYEEEE. CDR3 in amino acids: CASSSTSSGELFF. CDR3 coding DNA: TGTGCCAGCAGCTCGACTAGTTCCGGGGAGCTGTTTTTT.

The DNA for the CDR3 is TGTGCCAGCAGTGAGGAGGGGGCGGCGGGCTACACCTTC. Protein: CASSEEGAAGYTF. The chain combines TRBV2 with TRBJ1-2, with 7 bases that match TRBD1. Germline CDR1 is SNHLY and CDR2 is FYNNEI. The CDR3 consists of 13 residues. V shed 3 bases and J 8 bases; nucleotides not matched to a gene: 6.

The chain has TRBV6-1 and TRBJ1-6, with D tentatively TRBD1 (5 bases). The CDR3 runs to 15 residues. Trimming left V 3 bases short and J 7 bases short, with 13 bases between. The germline CDR1 and CDR2 sequences are MNHNS and SASEGT. CDR3 DNA: TGTGCCAGCAGTGATTTTGGGGGAGGCAATTCACCCCTCCACTTT. Protein sequence: CASSDFGGGNSPLHF.

The genes are TRBV3-1 (or the pseudogene TRBV3-2) and TRBJ1-5; TRBD1 is a possible D gene (6 bases). Germline V gives CDR1 LGHDT, CDR2 YNNKEL (reference sequence). The CDR3 consists of 12 residues. The germline V and J ends were trimmed by 5 bases and 6 bases, with 8 bases remaining between them. The DNA of the CDR3 is TGTGCCAGCAGCACAGGGAGTCAGCCCCAGCATTTT. It translates to CASSTGSQPQHF.

The V gene is TRBV14, the J gene TRBJ2-3; D remains unclear. The V gene lost 1 base and the J gene lost 1 base, with 9 bases spanning the gap. The CDR3 consists of 15 residues. Germline assignment: CDR1 SGHDN and CDR2 FVKESK. The CDR3: CASSQGWAGTDTQYF. The CDR3 nucleotides read TGTGCCAGCAGCCAAGGGTGGGCTGGCACAGATACGCAGTATTTT.

The count of this clone is one. This chain joins TRBV5-5 and TRBJ1-5, with D possibly TRBD1 on 6 matching bases. This CDR3 spans 16 amino acids. Germline-derived CDR1 and CDR2 are SGHKS and YYEKEE (reference sequence). The V end lost 4 bases, the J end lost 6 bases, and 20 bases lay between the germline ends. The DNA of the CDR3 is TGTGCCAGCAGCCCACGAGGGGGAGGGACGGGTCAGCCCCAGCATTTT. It is translated as CASSPRGGGTGQPQHF.

The genes are TRBV6-5 and TRBJ1-1, with 7 bases aligning to TRBD1. V was clipped by 6 bases and J by 3 bases; unmatched bases: 7. Germline V gene sequence: CDR1 MNHEY, CDR2 SVGAGI. CDR3 size: 14 residues. The CDR3 loop is CASSFRDRDTEAFF. In nucleotides, the CDR3 is TGTGCCAGCAGCTTCCGGGACAGAGACACTGAAGCTTTCTTT.

The CDR3 bases are TGCGCCAGCAGCCAAGTTTCGGCGGGGGGGTCTTACAATGAGCAGTTCTTC. As protein: CASSQVSAGGSYNEQFF. The V call is TRBV4-3, the J call TRBJ2-1; 9 bases match TRBD2. J was trimmed by 4 bases and V by 1 base; bases with no gene match: 8. This CDR3 is built from 17 residues. From germline, CDR1 is LGHNA and CDR2 YSLEER.

The chain has TRBV6-5 and TRBJ1-2; 8 nucleotides agree with TRBD1. The germline V gene encodes CDR1 MNHEY and CDR2 SVGAGI. The ends lost 4 bases at V and 3 bases at J; junction bases unmatched: 7. CDR3 length: 15 residues. CDR3 nucleotides: TGTGCCAGCAGTTCCCGCGAGACAGGGGACTATGGCTACACCTTC. Translated: CASSSRETGDYGYTF.

The rearrangement links TRBV7-3 to TRBJ2-1, with D possibly being TRBD2 (6 bases). Trimming removed 3 bases at V and 8 bases at J, with 23 bases between. The CDR3 runs to 17 residues. Germline CDR1 SGHTA, CDR2 FQGTGA. For the CDR3, the DNA is TGTGCCAGCAGCTTGTCTCCCACCGTCTCGGGGGTCGATGAGCAGTTCTTC. This codes for CASSLSPTVSGVDEQFF.

The chain carries TRBV4-2 and TRBJ2-7; no definite D call. CDR1 is LGHNA and CDR2 is YNFKEQ in the germline V gene. Trimming took off 0 bases at V and 3 bases at J, with 9 bases between the two ends. The CDR3 spans 14 residues. For the CDR3, the DNA is TGTGCCAGCAGCCAAGAGAGGAACCTCTACGAGCAGTACTTC. Translation gives CASSQERNLYEQYF.

V usage is TRBV9 and J usage is TRBJ2-7; 7 nucleotides align to TRBD2. Germline V gene data show CDR1 as SGDLS and CDR2 as YYNGEE. This CDR3 spans 15 amino acids. Trimming removed 0 bases from V and 1 base from J; junction bases left unmatched: 4. This CDR3 is CASSVGDYISYEQYV. The CDR3 DNA reads as TGTGCCAGCAGCGTAGGGGACTACATATCCTACGAGCAGTACGTC.

V is TRBV15 and J is TRBJ1-1; unclear D gene. This CDR3 contains 14 residues. V was pared by 5 bases and J by 0 bases, with 10 bases between. Germline V gene data show CDR1 as LNHNV and CDR2 as YYDKDF (reference sequence). This CDR3 reads CATSVSTVNTEAFF. The CDR3 coding sequence is TGTGCCACCAGCGTCTCCACAGTGAACACTGAAGCTTTCTTT.

About this clone itself: One end of the junction is discordant with germline, which a read error may explain. The chain is built from TRBV5-4 and TRBJ2-7; 8 bases are shared with TRBD1. Germline CDR1 SGHNT, CDR2 YYREEE (reference sequence). The CDR3 runs 12 residues. In nucleotides, the CDR3 is TGTGCCAGCAGCTCTTTGACAGGGGAGGAAGACTTC. Amino acid sequence: CASSSLTGEEDF.

The chain joins TRBV19 to TRBJ2-1; D might be TRBD2 (6 bases). The CDR3 extends over 14 amino acids. V was clipped by 5 bases and J by 7 bases, with 15 bases between them. Looked up from germline, CDR1 is LNHDA and CDR2 is SQIVND (reference sequence). The CDR3 DNA reads TGTGCCAGTAGTCATCCGGGGGTCAGGAATGAGCAGTTCTTC. This sequence encodes CASSHPGVRNEQFF.

J is TRBJ1-1 and V is TRBV7-6; possibly TRBD1 for D (5 bases). V lost 4 bases to trimming and J lost 6 bases, with 15 bases between them. Germline-derived CDR1 and CDR2 are SGHVS and FNYEAQ. This CDR3 has 14 residues. In DNA, the CDR3 is TGTGCCAGCAGCTCCCTCCGGGACTCTGCTGAAGCTTTCTTT. As protein: CASSSLRDSAEAFF.